These T cell receptor beta chains were read from a single sample in a study of cytomegalovirus exposure and HLA in healthy donors. Using immunoSEQ multiplex PCR, the repertoire was profiled, and TCRdb retains in-frame clones only, with some absent. This sample has some 91,000 clones; about 76% occur once, and the top ten carry 7% to 9%. Sequencing used PBMCs. The receptors shown here come from a man between 40 and 49 years old in good health and CMV-seropositive. CDR3s include the opening cysteine and the closing phenylalanine or tryptophan. The D gene is left open where the match is weak. Clone size is not always given. Where it is, it says once, few, many or a class for expanded clones.

clone_size | d_call | j_call | v_call | cdr3_aa | cdr3_nt
- | TRBD2 | TRBJ2-2 | TRBV9 | CASREGLAGRTGELFF | TGTGCCAGCAGGGAGGGACTAGCGGGTCGGACCGGGGAGCTGTTTTTT
- | TRBD1 | TRBJ2-3 | TRBV5-1 | CASSLASQGALRLGGTDTQYF | TGCGCCAGCAGCTTGGCATCACAGGGGGCGCTTAGGTTAGGCGGCACAGATACGCAGTATTTT
- | TRBD1 | TRBJ2-1 | TRBV6-5 | CASSRGPTYNEQFF | TGTGCCAGCAGCAGGGGGCCGACCTACAATGAGCAGTTCTTC
- | - | TRBJ2-1 | TRBV6-6 | CASSPGQRAYNEQFF | TGTGCCAGCAGTCCCGGCCAGCGGGCATACAATGAGCAGTTCTTC
once | - | TRBJ2-2 | TRBV7-8 | CASSLSRHLTGELFF | TGTGCCAGCAGCTTGTCGCGTCATCTTACCGGGGAGCTGTTTTTT
- | TRBD2 | TRBJ2-2 | TRBV10-3 | CAISEQRENTGELFF | TGTGCCATCAGTGAACAGCGGGAGAACACCGGGGAGCTGTTTTTT
- | TRBD1 | TRBJ2-7 | TRBV5-6 | CASNQAPGQVYEQYF | TGTGCCAGCAACCAAGCCCCTGGACAGGTCTACGAGCAGTACTTC
- | - | TRBJ2-7 | TRBV11-2 | CASSNLVRGSYEQYF | TGTGCCAGCAGTAACCTCGTTCGGGGCTCCTACGAGCAGTACTTC
- | - | TRBJ2-1 | TRBV2 | CASTLDGVYNEQFF | TGTGCCAGCACTTTGGACGGGGTTTACAATGAGCAGTTCTTC
- | - | TRBJ1-5 | TRBV6-5 | CASSGTGRNQPQHF | TGTGCCAGCAGTGGAACAGGGCGCAATCAGCCCCAGCATTTT
- | - | TRBJ2-3 | TRBV19 | CASSRPGGPTDTQYF | TGTGCCAGTAGTAGACCAGGTGGGCCCACAGATACGCAGTATTTT
few | TRBD1 | TRBJ2-7 | TRBV18 | CASSPPFWDRGIAEQYF | TGTGCCAGCTCACCACCGTTCTGGGACAGGGGGATCGCCGAGCAGTACTTC
- | TRBD1 | TRBJ1-1 | TRBV6-5 | CASSVTGKSTEAFF | TGTGCCAGCAGTGTGACAGGGAAGTCCACTGAAGCTTTCTTT
- | TRBD1 | TRBJ2-7 | TRBV11-2 | CASSLGTGGPEQYF | TGTGCCAGCAGCTTAGGGACAGGGGGACCCGAGCAGTACTTC
- | - | TRBJ1-3 | TRBV11-2 | CASSFDRLGNTIYF | TGTGCCAGCAGCTTTGACAGACTTGGAAACACCATATATTTT
- | - | TRBJ2-1 | TRBV5-6 | CASSLYLASYNEQFF | TGTGCCAGCAGCTTGTACCTAGCATCCTACAATGAGCAGTTCTTC
- | - | TRBJ1-2 | TRBV7-9 | CSSIRGQGNNYGYTF | TGTTCCAGCATCCGCGGCCAGGGGAATAACTATGGCTACACCTTC
- | - | TRBJ2-2 | TRBV11-2 | CASSPLIGRHTGELFF | TGTGCCAGCAGCCCGTTAATAGGGAGGCACACCGGGGAGCTGTTTTTT
- | TRBD1 | TRBJ1-6 | TRBV28 | CASSAGQGANSPLHF | TGTGCCAGCAGTGCCGGACAGGGAGCGAATTCACCCCTCCACTTT
- | TRBD2 | TRBJ2-5 | TRBV5-1 | CASSLDSGSGETQYF | TGCGCCAGCAGCTTGGATAGCGGGAGTGGAGAGACCCAGTACTTC
- | TRBD2 | TRBJ2-5 | TRBV2 | CASSLAGGIPQETQYF | TGTGCCAGCAGTCTAGCGGGGGGCATCCCTCAAGAGACCCAGTACTTC
- | TRBD1 | TRBJ1-1 | TRBV6-5 | CASTLWGQTEAFF | TGTGCCAGCACCCTGTGGGGACAGACTGAAGCTTTCTTT
- | - | TRBJ2-3 | TRBV10-2 | CASSESWLGTDTQYF | TGCGCCAGCAGTGAGTCGTGGCTAGGCACAGATACGCAGTATTTT
- | TRBD2 | TRBJ2-2 | TRBV7-7 | CASSRDYAGELFF | TGTGCTAGCAGCCGGGACTATGCCGGGGAGCTGTTTTTT
few | - | TRBJ2-3 | TRBV4-1 | CASSQESRGTTDTQYF | TGCGCCAGCAGCCAAGAGTCGAGGGGGACCACAGATACGCAGTATTTT
- | - | TRBJ2-7 | TRBV2 | CASRDTAYEQYF | TGTGCCAGCCGGGACACCGCCTACGAGCAGTACTTC
- | - | TRBJ1-2 | TRBV29-1 | CSVDLGHTGYTF | TGCAGCGTTGACCTTGGGCATACTGGCTACACCTTC
- | TRBD1 | TRBJ2-5 | TRBV5-1 | CASSLQGPHSQETQYF | TGCGCCAGCAGCTTACAGGGGCCCCACTCCCAAGAGACCCAGTACTTC
- | TRBD2 | TRBJ2-1 | TRBV7-9 | CASSFPVGSGGNEQFF | TGTGCCAGCAGCTTCCCGGTCGGTAGCGGGGGAAATGAGCAGTTCTTC
- | TRBD2 | TRBJ2-3 | TRBV7-6 | CASSLASGGADTQYF | TGTGCCAGCAGCTTAGCTAGCGGGGGGGCAGATACGCAGTATTTT
- | - | TRBJ1-1 | TRBV19 | CATGRLTGSNTEAFF | TGTGCCACCGGGCGTCTAACAGGATCGAACACTGAAGCTTTCTTT
- | - | TRBJ2-7 | TRBV19 | CASSNLRTGSSYEQYF | TGTGCCAGTAGTAACCTACGGACGGGGAGCTCCTACGAGCAGTACTTC
- | TRBD2 | TRBJ2-3 | TRBV2 | CASSATSGVDTQYF | TGTGCCAGCAGTGCGACTAGCGGGGTAGATACGCAGTATTTT
- | TRBD2 | TRBJ2-7 | TRBV5-1 | CASSLGSSGGNYEQYF | TGCGCCAGCAGCTTAGGGTCGAGCGGGGGAAACTACGAGCAGTACTTC
- | - | TRBJ2-7 | TRBV7-8 | CASSFKSSYEQYF | TGTGCCAGCAGCTTTAAGAGCTCCTACGAGCAGTACTTC
- | - | TRBJ1-2 | TRBV7-8 | CASSLFFGGDYGYTF | TGTGCCAGCAGCTTATTCTTCGGGGGGGACTATGGCTACACCTTC
- | TRBD2 | TRBJ2-2 | TRBV2 | CARTSGGATTGELFF | TGTGCCAGGACTAGCGGGGGGGCAACCACCGGGGAGCTGTTTTTT
- | TRBD1 | TRBJ1-2 | TRBV7-6 | CASRPTGGIGYTF | TGTGCCAGCAGGCCCACAGGGGGCATTGGCTACACCTTC
- | TRBD2 | TRBJ2-3 | TRBV10-2 | CASSGGLAGTDTQYF | TGCGCCAGCAGTGGGGGACTAGCGGGAACAGATACGCAGTATTTT
- | TRBD1 | TRBJ1-2 | TRBV19 | CASSIVGTGIYGYTF | TGTGCCAGTAGTATAGTAGGGACAGGGATCTATGGCTACACCTTC
- | - | TRBJ2-5 | TRBV7-2 | CASSNRWSETQYF | TGTGCCAGCAGCAATCGGTGGAGCGAGACCCAGTACTTC
- | TRBD2 | TRBJ2-3 | TRBV5-1 | CASSSLAGAYTDTQYF | TGCGCCAGCAGCTCTTTAGCGGGGGCCTACACAGATACGCAGTATTTT
few | TRBD2 | TRBJ2-4 | TRBV9 | CASSPLAGVAKNIQYF | TGTGCCAGCAGCCCTCTAGCGGGGGTGGCCAAAAACATTCAGTACTTC
medium-sized | - | TRBJ2-7 | TRBV1 | CTSSQLSGHIFYEQYF | TGCACCAGCAGCCAATTATCGGGACATATTTTCTACGAGCAGTACTTC
- | TRBD1 | TRBJ1-5 | TRBV7-9 | CSSSTGEVQPQHF | TGTTCCAGCAGTACAGGGGAGGTACAGCCCCAGCATTTT
few | - | TRBJ1-5 | TRBV18 | CASSKQGTGNQPQHF | TGTGCCAGCTCAAAGCAGGGAACGGGCAATCAGCCCCAGCATTTT
- | TRBD1 | TRBJ1-1 | TRBV27 | CASSSYLGQGTEAFF | TGTGCCAGCAGTTCATACCTGGGACAGGGCACTGAAGCTTTCTTT
once | TRBD2 | TRBJ2-3 | TRBV27 | CASSRLAGEDTQYF | TGTGCCAGCAGTCGACTAGCGGGAGAGGATACGCAGTATTTT
once | - | TRBJ1-2 | TRBV28 | CASSLEGIGGYGYTF | TGTGCCAGCAGTTTAGAGGGCATAGGGGGCTATGGCTACACCTTC
- | - | TRBJ2-5 | TRBV5-6 | CASSLGQGGGSTQYF | TGTGCCAGCAGCTTGGGTCAAGGGGGGGGGTCTACCCAGTACTTC
few | TRBD2 | TRBJ2-1 | TRBV6-4 | CASSEGTSGPHEQFF | TGTGCCAGCAGTGAAGGGACTAGCGGCCCCCATGAGCAGTTCTTC